The sequence of this T cell receptor beta chain was determined in a study of regulatory T cells in long-lasting Graves disease (dated by TCRdb to the early 2020s). Background for the entire study: Antithyroid drugs had been taken for less than 3 months by newly diagnosed Graves' disease patients. Peripheral blood TCR sequencing and RNA sequencing compared persistent Graves' disease patients with newly diagnosed Graves' disease patients. The study was registered as a clinical trial and conducted in China. A total of around 33 samples underwent TCR sequencing, from about 13 patients with persistent Graves' disease and 20 or so patients with newly diagnosed Graves' disease. What the work shows at the level of the full study, not this receptor alone: The study examined only peripheral blood because the primary lesion, thyroid tissue, could not be accessed. Compared with newly diagnosed patients, persistent Graves' disease patients had lower TCR Shannon entropy and fewer highly expanded clones, which suggests clonal expansion. More public clonotypes were shared among persistent patients (around 3,000) than among newly diagnosed patients (966). Only the TCR beta chain was sequenced and analyzed. As a limitation, the authors acknowledged that the small sample size may reduce accuracy.

This clonotype was seen a few times. Its antigen is unknown. No much larger clone exists at a distance of one base, and base qualities are not known. The time point label here, explained by the study, means: newly diagnosed GD, antithyroid drugs for less than 3 months. For both TCR sequencing and RNA sequencing, RNA was extracted from PBMCs using TRIzol. The diagnosis of Graves' disease was made according to American Thyroid Association guidelines. Patients were recruited from an endocrinology department in Xi'an, China. Each patient gave approximately 9 milliliters of peripheral blood, collected in an EDTA anticoagulant tube. Ficoll Paque Plus density gradient separation was used to isolate PBMCs, and no additional T cell sorting was done. An Agilent 2100 Bioanalyzer and agarose gel were used to check RNA quality, and a NanoDrop 2000 was used to measure RNA concentration. Library generation was performed with multiplex PCR. TCRdb shows the sequencer as Illumina HiSeq 4000. TCR beta libraries were built with iRepertoire HTBI primers and Arm-PCR amplification of CDR3 regions. Gel purification was performed on PCR products prior to sequencing. Per the source publication's procedure: Gene usage analysis of CDR3 amino acid clonotypes relied on the roughly 58 TRBV and around 14 TRBJ segments identified across samples. Filtered high-quality paired reads were merged into contigs using COPE and FqMerger. BLAST was used to align contigs to IMGT TRBV, TRBD and TRBJ reference genes, and CDR3 was defined according to IMGT. Any clonotype with a frequency above 0.1% was counted as a highly expanded clone. Repertoire diversity was measured by Shannon entropy, and V-J evenness by the Gini coefficient. Public clonotypes were defined as clonotypes shared by more than one individual. The raw public reads went through TCRdb reprocessing: fastp at Q25, MiXCR clone calling, in-frame beta chains kept. Rows with a matching CDR3 protein are joined into one entry that keeps the most common DNA and genes. TCRdb's processing, not the authors' own work, is the source of the V and J calls. The sample records about 540,000 distinct CDR3 sequences, roughly 12% of which are singletons. The top ten hold 8.5% to 10% of the sample.

The data also belong to a second study, concerning T cells in Graves' hyperthyroidism and ophthalmopathy. The second source states: Stable Graves' hyperthyroidism was defined as the absence of progression to ophthalmopathy over 18 months of follow-up. The hyperthyroidism patients were between 18 and 65 years old and newly diagnosed, with a disease duration of less than 2 months. Patients with uncontrolled infections, other autoimmune diseases, pregnancy or lactation were excluded. Clinical symptoms, serum thyroxine and TRAb, thyroid ultrasound, and orbital computed tomography formed the basis for the diagnoses. For the first round of RT-PCR on the TCR CDR3, the HTBI primer set was used together with the Qiagen OneStep RT-PCR kit. Most expanded thyroid clonotypes (frequency above 0.001) were also detected in blood, suggesting blood repertoires may reflect thyroid immune responses. A model built on a 13 V-J signature distinguished ophthalmopathy from stable hyperthyroidism, reaching about 88% sensitivity and about 81% specificity in cross-validation and 80%/75% in testing. In validation, progression to ophthalmopathy was predicted by the model with 70.59% sensitivity and 72.22% specificity, a median of about 6 months before onset. To identify TCR V-J signatures that set the groups apart, the researchers used a discovery cohort of approximately 98 patients, made up of 40 to 45 with Graves' ophthalmopathy and 57 with stable Graves' hyperthyroidism. An independent validation cohort of around 19 hyperthyroidism patients and about 16 patients who later progressed to ophthalmopathy tested prospective prediction of ophthalmopathy. For training and testing, the 100 or so patients in the discovery cohort were randomly divided in a 7:3 ratio. In more than 5 Graves' hyperthyroidism patients, the study also compared T-cell repertoires from thyroid tissue with T-cell repertoires from blood. Once sampling was done, hyperthyroidism patients were given methimazole at a starting dose of 30 mg daily, whereas ophthalmopathy patients were given high-dose intravenous methylprednisolone. A second multiplex PCR round built the libraries, followed by size selection and purification. The libraries were sequenced on an Illumina HiSeq2000 using paired-end 100 bp reads. SOAPnuke was used to process the raw data, with reads discarded if the reads contained adapters or uncalled bases, had a mean Phred below 15, or lacked an exact constant-primer or identifier match. High-quality paired reads were merged with COPE v1.2.5, and unique nucleotide sequences were defined as clonotypes. MiTCR v1.1 was used to align the clonotypes against IMGT TRBV, TRBD and TRBJ reference segments. The analysis was restricted to V-J combinations with a frequency above 0.0001, which together covered 99% to 99.2% of the repertoires. The TCS score was defined as the ratio of F50 (clonal expansion) to E x V (chaos), calculated using BLOSUM62-based TCRdist between CDR3 peptides within each V-J. Welch's t-statistics and random forest reduced 514 V-J features to 10 to 15, which were used in a naive Bayes classifier (R e1071). Sample size was not statistically predetermined, and blinding of investigators to group allocation was not performed. According to the paper, TCR Vbeta CDR3 sequencing was carried out on 120 to 150 peripheral blood samples, which came from under 50 ophthalmopathy, around 75 hyperthyroidism and approximately 17 progressor patients.

This clonotype originated in a man aged 25 to 40 with Graves disease. Donor details come from another sample of the same person, matched by shared clones. The sample consisted of peripheral blood mononuclear cells (PBMCs), taken at new diagnosis, from a patient treated with antithyroid drugs.

This receptor has the CDR3 CSARGSGGETQYF. The nucleotides are TGCAGTGCTAGGGGTAGCGGAGGGGAGACCCAGTACTTC. Here the chain combines TRBV20-1 and TRBJ2-5; perhaps TRBD2 is the D gene, with 6 bases matching. Trimming takes 3 bases from V and 5 bases from J, and the germline ends sit 13 bases apart. The CDR3 covers 13 residues, taking in both the cysteine and the phenylalanine. Solely the CDR3 DNA is kept, with 39 bases framed from the first base. Sequences DFQATT (CDR1) and SNEGSKA (CDR2) are obtained from the germline V gene (reference sequence).